This section outlines one T cell receptor (beta chain) sequence together with its context. A much larger clone differs by one base, so this may be a read error. TCR beta CDR3 region amplification was performed from RNA transcripts. The HTBI set primed first-round TCR CDR3 RT-PCR. TCRdb re-derived calls from the multiplex PCR reads in MiXCR, one entry per CDR3 protein. The sample has about 610,000 distinct CDR3 sequences; roughly a sixth are singletons. The entry originates in a study of T cells in Graves' hyperthyroidism and ophthalmopathy. Overall study: Sampling of peripheral blood happened at initial diagnosis, prior to any treatment.

Subjects with ophthalmopathy showed a Clinical Activity Score no lower than 3, a NOSPECS grade no lower than 4, and a duration shorter than 3 months. Not enrolled were patients with uncontrolled infection, other autoimmune disease, pregnancy or lactation. Fresh peripheral blood, 8 to 10 ml, was the source of the PBMCs. J gave up 2 bases and V 4 bases, and 9 bases lay outside the gene matches. The CDR3 is made up of 16 amino acids. From germline, CDR1 is SGHAT and CDR2 FQNNGV. Source material: blood. The receptor comes from a woman in her thirties or forties with Graves' ophthalmopathy. The chain joins TRBV11-2 to TRBJ2-7; 9 nucleotides line up with TRBD2. CDR3 sequence reads: CASSSQPAGGTYEQYF. The CDR3 DNA sequence: TGTGCCAGCAGCTCCCAACCAGCGGGGGGCACCTACGAGCAGTACTTC. The whole variable domain, filled in from reference TRBV11-2 and TRBJ2-7, reads EAGVAQSPRYKIIEKRQSVAFWCNPISGHATLYWYQQILGQGPKLLIQFQNNGVVDDSQLPKDRFSAERLKGVDSTLKIQPAKLEDSAVYLCASSSQPAGGTYEQYFGPGTRLTVT.